This T cell receptor beta chain was profiled in a study of T cells after somatic rescue of genetic block. J gave up 4 bases and V 0 bases, and 6 bases lay outside the gene matches. Per the germline V gene, CDR1 is SGHDN and CDR2 is FVKESK. This CDR3 region has 16 residues. This clone rates as medium-sized. Generated by immunoSEQ multiplex PCR, the TCRdb table keeps only in-frame clones and is missing some. The sample carries more than 9,500 clones, around 72% recorded once. The source is a boy younger than 18. Material for sequencing was peripheral blood mononuclear cells (PBMCs). V gene TRBV14 combines with J gene TRBJ2-1; TRBD2 agrees at 7 bases. The CDR3 DNA is TGTGCCAGCAGCCAAGATTGGAGCGGGGATTACAATGAGCAGTTCTTC. Translated, it gives CASSQDWSGDYNEQFF.